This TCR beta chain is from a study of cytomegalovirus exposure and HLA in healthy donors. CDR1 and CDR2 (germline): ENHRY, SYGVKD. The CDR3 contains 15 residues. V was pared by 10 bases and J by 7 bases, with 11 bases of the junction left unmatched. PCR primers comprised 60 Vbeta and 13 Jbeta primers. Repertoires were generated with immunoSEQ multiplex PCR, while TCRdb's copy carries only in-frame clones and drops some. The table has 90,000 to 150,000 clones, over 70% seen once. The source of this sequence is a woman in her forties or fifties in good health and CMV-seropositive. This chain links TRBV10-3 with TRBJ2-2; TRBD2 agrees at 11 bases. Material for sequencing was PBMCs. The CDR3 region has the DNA TGTGCCACCGATACTAGCGGGAGAGGTAACGGGGAGCTGTTTTTT. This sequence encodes CATDTSGRGNGELFF.